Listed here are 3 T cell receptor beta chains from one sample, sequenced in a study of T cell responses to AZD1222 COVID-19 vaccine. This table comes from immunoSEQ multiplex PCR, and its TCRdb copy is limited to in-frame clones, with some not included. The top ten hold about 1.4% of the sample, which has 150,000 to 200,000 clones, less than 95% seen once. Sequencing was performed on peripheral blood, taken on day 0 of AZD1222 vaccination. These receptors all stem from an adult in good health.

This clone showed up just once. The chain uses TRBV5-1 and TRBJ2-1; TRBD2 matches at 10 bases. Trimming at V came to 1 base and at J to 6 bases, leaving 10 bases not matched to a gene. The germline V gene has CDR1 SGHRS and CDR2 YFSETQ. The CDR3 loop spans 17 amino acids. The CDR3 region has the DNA TGCGCCAGCAGCTTGCCAGCGGGGGGGCAGTTCGGCAATGAGCAGTTCTTC. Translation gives CASSLPAGGQFGNEQFF.

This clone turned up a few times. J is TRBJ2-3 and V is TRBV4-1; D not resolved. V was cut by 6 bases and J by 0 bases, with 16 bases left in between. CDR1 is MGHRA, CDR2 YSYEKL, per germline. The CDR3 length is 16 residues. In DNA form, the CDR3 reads TGCGCCAGCAGTTACCCAGGAATGTCTAGCACAGATACGCAGTATTTT. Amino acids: CASSYPGMSSTDTQYF.

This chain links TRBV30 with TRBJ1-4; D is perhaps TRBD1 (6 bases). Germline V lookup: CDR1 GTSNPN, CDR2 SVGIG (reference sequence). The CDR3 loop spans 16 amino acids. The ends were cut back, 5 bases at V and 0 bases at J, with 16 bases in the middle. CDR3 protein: CAWGTGIVATNEKLFF. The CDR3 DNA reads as TGTGCCTGGGGTACAGGGATAGTTGCAACTAATGAAAAACTGTTTTTT.